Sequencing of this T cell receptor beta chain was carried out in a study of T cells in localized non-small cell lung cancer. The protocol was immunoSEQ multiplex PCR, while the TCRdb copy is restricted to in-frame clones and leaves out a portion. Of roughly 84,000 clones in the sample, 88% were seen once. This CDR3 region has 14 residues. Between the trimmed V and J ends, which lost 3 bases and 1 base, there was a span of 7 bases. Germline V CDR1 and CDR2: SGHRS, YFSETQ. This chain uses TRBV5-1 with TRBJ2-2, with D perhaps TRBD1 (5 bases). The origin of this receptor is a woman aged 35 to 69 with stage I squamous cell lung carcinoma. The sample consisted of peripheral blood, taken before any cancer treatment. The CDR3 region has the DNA TGCGCCAGCAGCTCTGGACAGAACACCGGGGAGCTGTTTTTT. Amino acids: CASSSGQNTGELFF. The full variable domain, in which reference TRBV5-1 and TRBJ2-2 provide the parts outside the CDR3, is KAGVTQTPRYLIKTRGQQVTLSCSPISGHRSVSWYQQTPGQGLQFLFEYFSETQRNKGNFPGRFSGRQFSNSRSEMNVSTLELGDSALYLCASSSGQNTGELFFGEGSRLTVL.